The T cell receptor beta chain described here comes from a study of CD8 T cells in ankylosing spondylitis. General study findings and limits: Within ankylosing spondylitis blood, a TCR beta motif made up of seven to nine highly homologous variants appeared to be characteristic. Significant enrichment of disease-linked clones was reported in matched ankylosing spondylitis synovial fluid.

For this clonotype: Antigen: not known.

TCR beta libraries were made by quantitative 5'-RACE with molecular barcodes. TCRdb analysed the 5' RACE reads with MiXCR anew, one entry per CDR3 protein. The table shows 670,000 or so distinct CDR3 sequences, with 15% to 20% occurring only once. The germline gives CDR1 MDHEN, CDR2 SYDVKM. With 5 bases removed from V and 6 bases from J, the gap between germline ends came to 9 bases. This CDR3 is built from 12 residues. The specimen sequenced was blood, either unsorted or a sorted T cell fraction (not recorded which). The source of this sequence is a male donor with ankylosing spondylitis. V usage is TRBV28 and J usage is TRBJ2-3; D is uncertain. Here the CDR3 DNA reads TGTGCCAGCAGTACCCCCCCGGATACGCAGTATTTT. Residues: CASSTPPDTQYF.